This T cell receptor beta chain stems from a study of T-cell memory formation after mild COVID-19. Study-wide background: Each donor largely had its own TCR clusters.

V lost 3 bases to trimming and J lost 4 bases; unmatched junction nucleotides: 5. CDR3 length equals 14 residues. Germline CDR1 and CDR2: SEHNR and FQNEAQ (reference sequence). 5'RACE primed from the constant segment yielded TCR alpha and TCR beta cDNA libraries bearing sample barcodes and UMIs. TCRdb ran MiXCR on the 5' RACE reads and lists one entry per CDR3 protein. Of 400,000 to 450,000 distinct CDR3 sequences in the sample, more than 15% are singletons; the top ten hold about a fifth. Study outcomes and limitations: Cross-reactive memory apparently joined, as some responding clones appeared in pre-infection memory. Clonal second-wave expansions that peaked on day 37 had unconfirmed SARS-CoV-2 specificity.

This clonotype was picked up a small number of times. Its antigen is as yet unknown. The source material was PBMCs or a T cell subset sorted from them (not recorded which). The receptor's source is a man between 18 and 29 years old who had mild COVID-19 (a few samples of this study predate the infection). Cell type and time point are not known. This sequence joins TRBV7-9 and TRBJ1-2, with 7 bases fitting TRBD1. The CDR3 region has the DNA TGTGCCAGCAGCTTTACAAGGGGGCCCTATGGCTACACCTTC. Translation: CASSFTRGPYGYTF.